The sequence of this T cell receptor beta chain was determined in a study of identical twins. The sample holds many counts of this clonotype. What it binds is unknown. Germline V gives CDR1 MNHEY, CDR2 SMNVEV (reference sequence). The germline V and J ends were trimmed by 6 bases and 12 bases, with 12 bases remaining between them. The CDR3 spans 12 residues. General study findings and limits: Beta out-of-frame sequences showed weaker excess sharing between twins.

One entry per CDR3 protein, called by TCRdb with MiXCR from the 5' RACE reads. The sample holds under 350,000 distinct CDR3 sequences; 9.5% are singletons and the top ten take roughly 6.8%. The sample was also reused in another study, on yellow fever vaccine responses in identical twins.

J is TRBJ2-6 and V is TRBV27, with a possible D match to TRBD1 (6 bases). The source material was CD8+ T cells sorted from blood. The sequence was collected from a woman younger than 30 in good health. CDR3 loop: CASSPDRTVLTF. Here the CDR3 DNA reads TGTGCCAGCAGCCCCGACAGGACCGTCCTGACTTTC.